Presented here are 8 T cell receptor beta chains from one specimen sequenced in a study of shared clonotypes between healthy human individuals. The protocol was immunoSEQ multiplex PCR, while the TCRdb copy is restricted to in-frame clones and leaves out a portion. The sample gives nearly 750,000 clones, around 70% of which show up once; approximately 1.7% is in the top ten. Sequencing used memory CD4+ T cells sorted from blood. Subset defined: CD45RA-negative fraction. The receptors here all came from a woman aged 25 to 45 in good health.

The chain links TRBV4-1 to TRBJ2-5; TRBD2 agrees at 15 bases. Germline-derived CDR1 and CDR2 are MGHRA and YSYEKL. The CDR3 is 18 amino acids. V was pared by 0 bases and J by 3 bases, with 5 bases of the junction left unmatched. For the CDR3, the DNA is TGCGCCAGCAGCCAAGATAGGGGACTAGCGGGAGGCGAAGAGACCCAGTACTTC. The encoded protein is CASSQDRGLAGGEETQYF.

This clone has just one count. The chain uses TRBV5-4 and TRBJ1-1; 10 nucleotides line up with TRBD1. V lost 4 bases, J lost 0 bases, and 9 bases stayed unmatched. The CDR3 has 17 amino acids. The germline CDR1 and CDR2 sequences are SGHNT and YYREEE (reference sequence). This CDR3 is CASSPGTGAGLNTEAFF. The CDR3 coding sequence is TGTGCCAGCAGCCCCGGGACAGGGGCGGGGTTGAACACTGAAGCTTTCTTT.

Only a few counts were recorded for this clone. The rearrangement uses TRBV29-1 and TRBJ2-3; 14 bases align to TRBD2. The germline CDR1 and CDR2 sequences are SQVTM and ANQGSEA. V lost 3 bases and J lost 4; bases outside the gene matches: 9. This CDR3 spans 17 amino acids. The CDR3 reads CSVDGTSGSEGADTQYF. In DNA form, the CDR3 reads TGCAGCGTTGACGGGACTAGCGGGAGTGAGGGGGCAGATACGCAGTATTTT.

This clone was found many times. The chain couples TRBV19 to TRBJ1-5; possibly TRBD1 for D (6 bases). There are 14 residues in the CDR3. V dropped 5 bases and J dropped 9 bases, with 17 bases sitting between them. Germline values: CDR1 LNHDA, CDR2 SQIVND (reference sequence). The DNA for the CDR3 is TGTGCCAGTAGTCCATACAGGGACGGGTCGCCCCAGCATTTT. Amino acids: CASSPYRDGSPQHF. The variable domain in full, with the rest retrieved from reference TRBV19 and TRBJ1-5, is DGGITQSPKYLFRKEGQNVTLSCEQNLNHDAMYWYRQDPGQGLRLIYYSQIVNDFQKGDIAEGYSVSREKKESFPLTVTSAQKNPTAFYLCASSPYRDGSPQHFGDGTRLSIL.

The chain has TRBV5-1 and TRBJ2-3; TRBD1 aligns across 9 bases. After removal of 4 bases from V and 1 base from J, the junction contained 16 bases not matched to a gene. Germline V CDR1 and CDR2: SGHRS, YFSETQ. This CDR3 is built from 19 residues. CDR3 protein: CASSNLTGGSGSRTDTQYF. The CDR3 nucleotides are TGCGCCAGCAGCAACCTCACAGGGGGCAGCGGTTCACGCACAGATACGCAGTATTTT.

A word on this clone: In the same sample, other DNA sequences code for this CDR3. The DNA of the CDR3 is TGTGCCAGCAGCTTAGCGGGGGGTTCCTACGAGCAGTACTTC. Translated: CASSLAGGSYEQYF. The V and J genes are TRBV7-9 and TRBJ2-7, with a tentative D call TRBD2 (6 bases). Trimming removed 0 bases at V and 1 base at J, with 7 bases between. The CDR3 is 14 residues long. Germline assignment: CDR1 SEHNR and CDR2 FQNEAQ (reference sequence). The full variable domain, rest sourced from reference TRBV7-9 and TRBJ2-7, is DTGVSQNPRHKITKRGQNVTFRCDPISEHNRLYWYRQTLGQGPEFLTYFQNEAQLEKSRLLSDRFSAERPKGSFSTLEIQRTEQGDSAMYLCASSLAGGSYEQYFGPGTRLTVT.

This clone was detected many times. A much larger clonotype is one base distant, so this may be a read error. This chain links TRBV11-2 with TRBJ2-7; maybe TRBD1 (5 bases). This CDR3 contains 11 residues. The V end lost 5 bases, the J end lost 6 bases, and 8 bases lay between the germline ends. The germline CDR1 and CDR2 sequences are SGHAT and FQNNGV. The CDR3 protein is CASSVGVEQYF. The CDR3 DNA follows: TGTGCCAGCAGCGTAGGGGTCGAGCAGTACTTC. The full variable domain, with the rest looked up from reference TRBV11-2 and TRBJ2-7, is EAGVAQSPRYKIIEKRQSVAFWCNPISGHATLYWYQQILGQGPKLLIQFQNNGVVDDSQLPKDRFSAERLKGVDSTLKIQPAKLEDSAVYLCASSVGVEQYFGPGTRLTVT.

A note on this clone: Different DNA sequences within this sample yield the same CDR3. DNA of the CDR3: TGTGCCAGCTCACAGGGACAGTTGAACACTGAAGCTTTCTTT. Its protein product is CASSQGQLNTEAFF. This chain connects TRBV18 to TRBJ1-1; 7 nucleotides line up with TRBD1. V was clipped by 4 bases and J by 0 bases; unmatched bases: 2. The CDR3 has 14 residues. Looked up from germline, CDR1 is KGHSH and CDR2 is LQKENI.